A single sample gave rise to the 10 T cell receptor beta chains below, sequenced in a study of cytomegalovirus exposure and HLA in healthy donors. Vbeta (60) and Jbeta (13) primers were used in the PCR. Profiled with immunoSEQ multiplex PCR; TCRdb holds only in-frame clones, not every one. Seen here are around 150,000 clones, approximately 78% observed once, and the top ten hold approximately 0.87%. The source material was PBMCs. Every receptor here comes from a girl aged 2 to 9 in good health and CMV-seropositive.

The CDR3 sequence: CAWSADTAGELFF. The CDR3 DNA reads TGTGCCTGGAGTGCCGACACTGCCGGGGAGCTGTTTTTT. The chain recombines TRBV30 with TRBJ2-2; no definite D call. CDR3 length: 13 amino acids. Trimming removed 1 base at V and 6 bases at J, with 9 bases between. Per germline, CDR1 GTSNPN and CDR2 SVGIG (reference sequence).

V usage is TRBV28 and J usage is TRBJ2-5, with a tentative D call TRBD1 (5 bases). The J call may be in error: the DNA end matches TRBJ2-7 better. Germline lookup yields CDR1 MDHEN and CDR2 SYDVKM. CDR3 length: 13 residues. The CDR3 reads CASSYRPGYEQYF. DNA of the CDR3: TGTGCCAGCAGTTACAGGCCGGGCTACGAGCAGTACTTC.

The rearrangement links TRBV5-1 to TRBJ2-3; 14 bases are a match to TRBD2. Trimming cost V 0 bases and J 8 bases; bases outside gene matches: 5. Germline V lookup: CDR1 SGHRS, CDR2 YFSETQ. The CDR3 has 16 residues. The CDR3 loop reads CASSLGGTSGSGTQYF. For the CDR3, the DNA is TGCGCCAGCAGCTTGGGAGGGACTAGCGGGAGTGGTACGCAGTATTTT.

This rearrangement joins TRBV13 to TRBJ2-1; weak D call: TRBD1 (5 bases). The CDR3 loop spans 9 amino acids. Trimming left V 5 bases short and J 14 bases short, with 7 bases between. Germline assignment: CDR1 PRHDT and CDR2 FYEKMQ (reference sequence). CDR3 sequence: CASSPREFF. The CDR3 DNA follows: TGTGCCAGCAGCCCCAGGGAGTTCTTC.

The gene calls are TRBV27 and TRBJ1-2, with a possible D match to TRBD1 (6 bases). V dropped 0 bases and J dropped 4 bases, with 9 bases sitting between them. The CDR3 is 14 amino acids. Germline CDR1 reads MNHEY; CDR2 reads SMNVEV (reference sequence). The CDR3 reads CASSLSQGSYGYTF. CDR3 sequence (DNA): TGTGCCAGCAGTTTATCGCAGGGGAGCTATGGCTACACCTTC.

The chain carries TRBV27 and TRBJ1-5; the D gene is possibly TRBD1 (5 bases). The CDR3 has 13 residues. Trimming left V 5 bases short and J 7 bases short, with 12 bases between. The V gene's germline CDR1 is MNHEY and CDR2 SMNVEV (reference sequence). The CDR3 region has the DNA TGTGCCAGCAGTCGAGGATGGGGCCAGCCCCAGCATTTT. Encoded protein: CASSRGWGQPQHF.

The rearrangement joins TRBV13 to TRBJ1-3; 7 positions agree with TRBD1. Germline V gene sequence: CDR1 PRHDT, CDR2 FYEKMQ (reference sequence). This CDR3 comprises 19 residues. Germline trimming cut 5 bases from V and 1 base from J; bases unmatched to any gene: 17. The chain's CDR3 is CASSGTDKKRTDSGNTIYF. CDR3 coding DNA: TGTGCCAGCAGCGGGACAGACAAAAAGAGGACCGATTCTGGAAACACCATATATTTT.

The table lists this clone with a count of one. The genes are TRBV6-1 and TRBJ1-6; D may be TRBD1 (6 bases). V dropped 3 bases and J dropped 9 bases, with 21 bases sitting between them. Germline loops: CDR1 MNHNS, CDR2 SASEGT. The CDR3 totals 17 residues. The DNA of the CDR3 is TGTGCCAGCAGTGAGGCCCAATCGGGGGGCTGGAGTTCACCCCTCCACTTT. Its protein product is CASSEAQSGGWSSPLHF.

The chain joins TRBV5-4 to TRBJ2-7, with 7 bases fitting TRBD2. The CDR3 runs 12 residues. Germline values: CDR1 SGHNT, CDR2 YYREEE (reference sequence). Trimming took 0 bases from V and 6 from J; bases not matched to a gene: 0. The CDR3 DNA follows: TGTGCCAGCAGCTTGGGCGGGGGCGAGCAGTACTTC. Residues: CASSLGGGEQYF.

The chain is built from TRBV10-2 and TRBJ2-5, with D perhaps TRBD2 (6 bases). CDR1 WSHSY and CDR2 SAAADI come from the germline V gene. The V gene lost 6 bases and the J gene lost 2 bases, with 16 bases spanning the gap. The CDR3 contains 15 residues. CDR3 DNA sequence: TGCGCCAGCAGATATGGTGGGACTCCACAAGAGACCCAGTACTTC. Protein sequence: CASRYGGTPQETQYF.